Sequencing of this T cell receptor (beta chain) was carried out in a study of T cell responses to AZD1222 COVID-19 vaccine. For the study at large: Second-dose intervals of approximately 4 or approximately 12 weeks were pooled.

General study findings and limits: Most donors were white British and more were female, and clonal diversity was possibly underestimated.

CDR1 and CDR2 (germline): LNHDA, SQIVND (reference sequence). V lost 2 bases and J lost 7, with 9 bases in between. CDR3 size: 13 residues. With respect to this clone: No antigen is known for it.

TCRdb's copy holds only in-frame clones and misses some; the assay was immunoSEQ multiplex PCR. The sample includes 75,000 to 100,000 clones, over 75% of them seen just once. The chain combines TRBV19 with TRBJ1-5, with D perhaps matching TRBD1 (5 bases). The starting material was peripheral blood, obtained on day 0 of AZD1222 vaccination. This TCR came from an adult in good health. The CDR3 nucleotides read TGTGCCAGTAGTATACAGGGTCGACAGCCCCAGCATTTT. Its protein product is CASSIQGRQPQHF.